This T cell receptor beta chain was recovered during a study of blood T cell repertoires in COVID-19 (dated by TCRdb to the early 2020s). About the full investigation: Samples from collaborators originated in the United States, Italy and Spain and spanned both the acute and convalescent phases of COVID-19. A freely available public database, intended as a resource for researchers studying the immune response to SARS-CoV-2, is where the repertoires were released. The samples were drawn from the first 160 participants of the ongoing ImmuneRACE study and from 1,254 subjects provided by 6 global collaborators. Subjects who had been exposed to COVID-19, were actively infected with it, or had recovered from it provided the deeply sampled blood TCRbeta repertoires that made up the dataset. Where HLA class I and class II types were available, the types were taken from metadata supplied by the sample provider, not from assay-based typing. A de-identified subject ID, COVID-19 status, age in years and sex were almost always included in the sample metadata. The prospective study material was composed of cDNA or gDNA derived from T cells, B-cell-depleted T cells, or PBMCs.

The germline V gene encodes CDR1 MDHEN and CDR2 SYDVKM. Measured from the cysteine to the phenylalanine, the CDR3 is 15 residues long. Only the CDR3 part of the read is kept: 45 bases, read in frame from the first base. At the junction V is shortened by 2 bases and J by 3 bases, with 14 bases in between. General study outcomes and caveats: Clinical and demographic metadata were provided uncurated, with the amount varying by source and participant.

The collaborating institutions used their own protocols to collect whole blood in K2EDTA tubes. For TCRbeta analysis, collaborator samples were shipped as frozen whole blood, as isolated PBMCs, or as DNA extracted from either sample type. TCRbeta CDR3 regions were amplified from genomic DNA by means of the immunoSEQ Assay, a bias-controlled multiplex PCR. In the authors' own workflow: The number of nucleated cells in each sample was estimated from the amplification of reference gene primers within the assay. To quantify the absolute abundance of each unique TCRbeta CDR3 rearrangement, sequence reads were collapsed and filtered. For each sample, productive Simpson clonality was calculated as the square root of Simpson's diversity index over productive rearrangements. TCRdb provides this immuneACCESS table in a form limited to in-frame rearrangements. Some clones are lacking; in checked studies, under half of them reflect an unresolved V gene, and why the rest are absent is not known. That table gives V, J and clone size, and the DNA gave D and trimming. The sample profile shows some 230,000 clones; roughly 85% of them were found once. About 0.91% of the sample lies in the top ten.

As concerns this clone: Its binding antigen is unknown. It has no much larger one-base neighbor in the sample; base qualities were not kept.

This receptor was identified in a man aged 35 to 55 with acute or convalescent COVID-19. The sequence is built from TRBV28 and TRBJ2-7; no D gene is confidently identified. Sequenced: peripheral blood. The nucleotides read TGTGCCAGCAGTTTAGAGCGTCTGGAAAGCTACGAGCAGTACTTC. Translated, it gives CASSLERLESYEQYF.